This TCR beta chain was sequenced in a study of shared clonotypes between healthy human individuals. Looking at the study overall: Each donor had three CD4 naive, three CD4 memory, two CD8 naive and one CD8 memory plate.

General study results and limits: The diversity represented, both genetic and in exposure history, was limited by few donors.

Original data processing: Owing to the provision of junction-only sequences devoid of quality scores by immunoSEQ, filtering differed. Sequenced by immunoSEQ multiplex PCR; TCRdb stores in-frame clones only, minus some. The DNA was the basis for D and trimming; V, J and clone size are from that table. The sample holds 2 million to 3 million clones, 93% seen once. Each of the donors was a healthy adult who was HIV-negative and had not had a recent acute infection or vaccination. The germline V gene encodes CDR1 SGHVS and CDR2 FQNEAQ. This CDR3 has 17 residues. With 5 bases clipped from V and 9 bases from J, the junction kept 19 bases outside the gene matches. As to this clone: The antigen is not known.

The origin of this receptor is a man between 18 and 29 years old in good health. Some clones in this sample may be carry-over from other donors' samples. Sequenced: naive CD4+ T cells from PBMCs. Specified subset: CD45RA+ positively selected. The J gene is TRBJ2-1, the V gene TRBV7-8, with 7 bases aligning to TRBD2. CDR3 sequence: CASSTHASGGSLGEQFF. The DNA of the CDR3 is TGTGCCAGCAGCACCCACGCCTCTGGCGGGAGTTTGGGTGAGCAGTTCTTC.